This entry is about one TCR beta chain. This clonotype has only one observation. Its antigen is unknown. Per-base qualities were not stored, and no clone one base away is much larger. This entry is derived from a study of blood T cells in healthy people across ages (dated by TCRdb to between 2015 and 2016). For context, the study as a whole: In model experiments, template switching captured about one uniquely barcoded TCR beta cDNA molecule for every two T cells. Age-related changes in TCR beta repertoire diversity were measured in the study by deep sequencing normalized with unique cDNA molecular identifiers. The donors were divided into four age groups: young (average around 15 years), middle-aged (under 40), aged (about 61) and long-lived (about 84). To avoid experimental bias, donors of different ages were distributed randomly across sequencing lanes. Using the same blood draw, the study looked at two additional independent replicas of 1 million unique cDNA reads for two donors, one aged 18 to 30 and the other aged 80 or older.

The study at large found these results: Conclusive comparison of naive and antigen-experienced compartments was prevented by the profiling of bulk unsorted PBMCs. Observed TCR beta diversity per million T cells fell roughly linearly with age, and a significant reduction was already apparent by age roughly 40. There was a strong correlation between observed TCR beta diversity and the percentage of naive T cells measured by flow cytometry. The CMV infection status of donors was not known, potentially confounding age-related changes in expanded clonotypes. Estimates of total diversity based on one million sequenced T cells were considered lower bounds and underestimates. Compared with the aged group, the long-lived group had more naive CD4+ T cells, fewer expanded clones and increased TCR diversity, suggesting age selection.

There are 16 amino acids in the CDR3, from cysteine to phenylalanine inclusive. Only the CDR3 DNA is retained, 48 bases long and in frame from the first base. Based on the germline V gene, the CDR1 and CDR2 sequences are SGHRS and YFSETQ. V is reduced by 4 bases and J by 6 bases, leaving a spacing of 21 bases between them. Libraries were made using 5' RACE. For sequencing, an Illumina HiSeq 2500 was employed. The second PCR ran for about 7 to 11 cycles and used a J-beta primer mix along with a sample-barcoded 5' primer. A template-switch 5' adaptor carrying 12 random nucleotides introduced a unique molecular identifier onto each TCR beta cDNA molecule. Each sample yielded at least 3 million CDR3-containing paired-end reads. First-strand cDNA was synthesized from all RNA with the Mint cDNA synthesis kit, primed by a TRBC-specific oligonucleotide. After uracil-DNA glycosylase treatment, a first 18-cycle PCR used universal primers M1SS and BC2_uni_R on all cDNA. The published analysis was carried out like this. For normalization, 1 million high-quality reads, each with a distinct molecular identifier, were randomly selected from each sample. Instead of being binned into consensus sequences, reads that shared molecular identifiers were thrown out. MiTCR, set to a Q25 quality threshold and the strictest error-elimination algorithm, was used for CDR3 identification, clonotype clustering and error correction. Lower-bound total TCR beta diversity was estimated with a nonparametric unseen species model using Euler transformation. TCRdb handled the public reads itself, with Q25 trimming in fastp and clone calling in MiXCR, and kept productive beta chains. Rows matching on CDR3 protein sequence are summarized as one entry with the most common DNA and genes. The V and J calls reflect TCRdb's pipeline rather than the authors' work. The sample records about 1.1 million distinct CDR3 sequences, around two fifths of which are singletons. The ten biggest clones cover approximately 14% of the sample.

The 40 or so donors, aged 6 to 90 years, were systemically healthy Caucasian individuals from Russia. Approximately 11 milliliters of peripheral blood were drawn from each donor into EDTA-treated Vacutainer tubes. Ficoll-Paque density-gradient centrifugation was used to isolate PBMCs, with at least 7 million per sample. Total RNA, at least 5 micrograms per sample, was extracted from PBMCs with Trizol reagent. For every donor, flow cytometry on a PBMC aliquot measured the percentage of naive CD45RAhigh/CD27high T cells. The rearranged segments are TRBV5-1 and TRBJ2-3; the D gene assignment is perhaps TRBD1 or TRBD2, with each matching 5 bases. The sample comprised blood. This clonotype was sampled from a man aged 18 to 30 in good health. At the DNA level, the sequence is TGCGCCAGCAGCCCCAACTACGAGGGGCCGTCGGATACGCAGTATTTT. This gives the protein CASSPNYEGPSDTQYF.